What follows are 9 T cell receptor beta chains derived from one specimen sequenced in a study of shared clonotypes between healthy human individuals. CD8 cells classed as naive were CD45RO-negative and positively selected for CCR7, excluding terminally differentiated effector memory CD45RA+ cells. Method: immunoSEQ multiplex PCR; TCRdb's copy keeps in-frame clones and lacks some. The table shows some 1,900,000 clones, with less than 95% occurring only once. Input material: naive CD8+ T cells sorted from blood. The source of these receptors is a man aged 18 to 35 in good health.

V is TRBV4-1 and J is TRBJ1-2; D gene ambiguous. V lost 3 bases and J lost 2, with 10 bases in between. The length of the CDR3 is 14 residues. Germline CDR1 MGHRA, CDR2 YSYEKL. For the CDR3, the DNA is TGCGCCAGCAGCCAGTTAGCCCCAAACTATGGCTACACCTTC. It translates to CASSQLAPNYGYTF.

The CDR3 nucleotides read TGTGCCAGCAGCGCAGACAGTAATGAAAAACTGTTTTTT. It encodes CASSADSNEKLFF. The chain recombines TRBV5-4 with TRBJ1-4; D might be TRBD1 (5 bases). The CDR3 is 13 amino acids. CDR1 and CDR2 (germline): SGHNT, YYREEE (reference sequence). Trimming removed 4 bases at V and 4 bases at J, with 8 bases between.

Here the CDR3 reads CASSLGHYGYTF. In DNA, the CDR3 is TGTGCCAGCAGCCTGGGTCACTATGGCTACACCTTC. The chain combines TRBV5-4 with TRBJ1-2; the D is unclear. Germline assignment: CDR1 SGHNT and CDR2 YYREEE (reference sequence). This CDR3 is 12 amino acids long. Trimming removed 4 bases from V and 3 bases from J, with 7 bases in between.

The CDR3 loop reads CASSQGDEQYF. The CDR3 DNA sequence: TGTGCCAGCAGTCAGGGGGACGAGCAGTACTTC. The V gene is TRBV6-5, the J gene TRBJ2-7, with 7 bases aligning to TRBD1. This CDR3 spans 11 amino acids. V was pared by 5 bases and J by 5 bases, with 0 bases of the junction left unmatched. CDR1 and CDR2 from the germline V gene are MNHEY and SVGAGI.

The chain recombines TRBV4-1 with TRBJ1-1; TRBD1 agrees at 8 bases. Per germline, CDR1 MGHRA and CDR2 YSYEKL. The CDR3 extends over 15 amino acids. V dropped 6 bases and J dropped 5; count of bases not matched to a gene: 11. The CDR3 protein is CASRGQAGFGTEAFF. CDR3 nucleotide sequence: TGCGCCAGCAGGGGACAGGCAGGGTTTGGGACTGAAGCTTTCTTT.

The chain joins TRBV19 to TRBJ2-1; D ambiguous. The ends were cut back, 3 bases at V and 6 bases at J, with 9 bases in the middle. The CDR3 contains 13 residues. Per germline, CDR1 LNHDA and CDR2 SQIVND (reference sequence). The DNA for the CDR3 is TGTGCCAGTAGTATCGGCTACCGCAATGAGCAGTTCTTC. Translating it yields CASSIGYRNEQFF.

The chain employs TRBV7-9 and TRBJ2-3; D is perhaps TRBD2 (6 bases). CDR1 and CDR2 (germline): SEHNR, FQNEAQ (reference sequence). Trimming left V 0 bases short and J 1 base short, with 11 bases between. This CDR3 region has 16 residues. CDR3 loop: CASSLAIGGGTDTQYF. The DNA of the CDR3 is TGTGCCAGCAGCTTAGCAATCGGCGGGGGCACAGATACGCAGTATTTT.

Details on this clone: The same CDR3 is also encoded by other DNA sequences in this sample. The J gene is TRBJ1-1, the V gene TRBV6-5; weak D call: TRBD1 (5 bases). Looked up from germline, CDR1 is MNHEY and CDR2 is SVGAGI. Deletions cut 0 bases from V and 1 base from J, with 9 bases between. The CDR3 is made up of 15 amino acids. As DNA, the CDR3 is TGTGCCAGCAGTTACTCGACCGGGGCGAACACTGAAGCTTTCTTT. It is translated as CASSYSTGANTEAFF.

The chain uses TRBV7-8 and TRBJ2-7, with TRBD1 matching 10 bases. The CDR3 has 18 amino acids. CDR1 and CDR2 from the germline V gene are SGHVS and FQNEAQ. The V and J ends lost 5 bases and 2 bases, in that order; junction bases with no gene match: 15. The CDR3 DNA reads as TGTGCCAGCAGCCCCGTCTGGGTAGGGACAGGGGAGACCTACGAGCAGTACTTC. Encoded protein: CASSPVWVGTGETYEQYF. The full variable domain, with the rest looked up from reference TRBV7-8 and TRBJ2-7, is GAGVSQSPRYKVAKRGQDVALRCDPISGHVSLFWYQQALGQGPEFLTYFQNEAQLDKSGLPSDRFFAERPEGSVSTLKIQRTQQEDSAVYLCASSPVWVGTGETYEQYFGPGTRLTVT.